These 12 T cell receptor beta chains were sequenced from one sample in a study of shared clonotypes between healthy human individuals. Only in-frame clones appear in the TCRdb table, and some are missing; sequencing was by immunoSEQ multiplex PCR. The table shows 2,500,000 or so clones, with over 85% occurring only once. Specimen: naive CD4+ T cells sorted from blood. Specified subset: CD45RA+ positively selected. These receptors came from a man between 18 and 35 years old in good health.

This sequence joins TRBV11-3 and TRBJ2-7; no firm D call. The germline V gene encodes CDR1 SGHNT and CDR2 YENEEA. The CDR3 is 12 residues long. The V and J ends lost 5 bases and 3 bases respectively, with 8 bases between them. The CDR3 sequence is CASSQDNYEQYF. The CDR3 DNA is TGTGCCAGCAGCCAAGATAACTACGAGCAGTACTTC.

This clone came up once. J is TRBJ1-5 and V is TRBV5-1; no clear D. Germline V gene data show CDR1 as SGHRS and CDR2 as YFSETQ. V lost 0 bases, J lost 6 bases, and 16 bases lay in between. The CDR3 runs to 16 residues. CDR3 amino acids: CASSLGDKEGSQPQHF. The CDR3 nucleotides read TGCGCCAGCAGCTTGGGAGACAAAGAAGGGAGTCAGCCCCAGCATTTT. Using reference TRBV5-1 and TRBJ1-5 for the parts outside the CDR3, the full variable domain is KAGVTQTPRYLIKTRGQQVTLSCSPISGHRSVSWYQQTPGQGLQFLFEYFSETQRNKGNFPGRFSGRQFSNSRSEMNVSTLELGDSALYLCASSLGDKEGSQPQHFGDGTRLSIL.

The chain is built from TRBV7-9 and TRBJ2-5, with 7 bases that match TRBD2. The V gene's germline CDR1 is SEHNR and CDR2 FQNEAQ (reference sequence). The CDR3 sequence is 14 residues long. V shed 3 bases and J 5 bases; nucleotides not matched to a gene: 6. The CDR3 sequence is CASSFTGAGETQYF. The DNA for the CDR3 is TGTGCCAGCAGCTTTACGGGAGCGGGGGAGACCCAGTACTTC.

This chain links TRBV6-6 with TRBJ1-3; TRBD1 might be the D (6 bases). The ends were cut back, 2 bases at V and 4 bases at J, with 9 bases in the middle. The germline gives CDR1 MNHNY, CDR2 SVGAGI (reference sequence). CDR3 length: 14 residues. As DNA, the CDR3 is TGTGCCAGCAGTTACGGGACACGAGGAAACACCATATATTTT. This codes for CASSYGTRGNTIYF.

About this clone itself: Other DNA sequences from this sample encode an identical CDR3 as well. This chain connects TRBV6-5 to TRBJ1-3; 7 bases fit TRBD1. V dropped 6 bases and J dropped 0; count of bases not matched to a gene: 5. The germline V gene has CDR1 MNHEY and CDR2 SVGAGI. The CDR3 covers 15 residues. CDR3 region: CASRPGTASGNTIYF. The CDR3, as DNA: TGTGCCAGCAGGCCCGGGACAGCCTCTGGAAACACCATATATTTT.

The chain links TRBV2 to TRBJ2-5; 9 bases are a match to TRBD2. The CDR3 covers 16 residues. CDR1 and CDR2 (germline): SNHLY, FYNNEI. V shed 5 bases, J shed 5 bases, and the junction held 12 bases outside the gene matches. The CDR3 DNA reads TGTGCCAGCAGTCACGGGGGAGCGGGAGGCCCTGAGACCCAGTACTTC. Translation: CASSHGGAGGPETQYF.

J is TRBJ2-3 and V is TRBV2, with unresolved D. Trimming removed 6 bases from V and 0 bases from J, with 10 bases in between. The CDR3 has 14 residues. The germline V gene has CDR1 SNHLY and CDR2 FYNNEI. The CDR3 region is CASRGFTSTDTQYF. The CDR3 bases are TGTGCCAGCAGGGGGTTTACTAGCACAGATACGCAGTATTTT.

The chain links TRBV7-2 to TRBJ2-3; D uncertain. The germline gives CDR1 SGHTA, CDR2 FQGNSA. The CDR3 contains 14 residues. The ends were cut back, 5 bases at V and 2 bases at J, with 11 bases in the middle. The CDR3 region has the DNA TGTGCCAGCAGCCTGTCACGGCCCACAGATACGCAGTATTTT. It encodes CASSLSRPTDTQYF.

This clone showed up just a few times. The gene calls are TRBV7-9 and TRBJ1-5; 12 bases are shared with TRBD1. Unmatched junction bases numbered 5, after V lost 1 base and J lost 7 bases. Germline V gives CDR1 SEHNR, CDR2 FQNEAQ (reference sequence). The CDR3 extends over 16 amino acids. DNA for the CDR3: TGTGCCAGCAGCTTAGGGGACGGGACAGGGGGCCAGCCCCAGCATTTT. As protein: CASSLGDGTGGQPQHF.

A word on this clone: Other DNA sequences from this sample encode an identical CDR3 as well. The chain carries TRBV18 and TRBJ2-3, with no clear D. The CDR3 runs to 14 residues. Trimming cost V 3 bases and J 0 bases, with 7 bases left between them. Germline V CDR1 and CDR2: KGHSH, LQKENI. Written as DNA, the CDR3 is TGTGCCAGCTCACCTTTGACTAGCACAGATACGCAGTATTTT. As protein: CASSPLTSTDTQYF. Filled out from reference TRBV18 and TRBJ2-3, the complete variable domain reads NAGVMQNPRHLVRRRGQEARLRCSPMKGHSHVYWYRQLPEEGLKFMVYLQKENIIDESGMPKERFSAEFPKEGPSILRIQQVVRGDSAAYFCASSPLTSTDTQYFGPGTRLTVL.

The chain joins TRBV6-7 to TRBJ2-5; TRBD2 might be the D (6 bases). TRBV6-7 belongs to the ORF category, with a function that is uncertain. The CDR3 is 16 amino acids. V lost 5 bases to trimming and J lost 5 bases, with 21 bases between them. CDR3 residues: CASSQLAVPGRETQYF. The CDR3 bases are TGTGCCAGCAGTCAATTAGCGGTCCCGGGCCGGGAGACCCAGTACTTC.

This chain's CDR3 is CAWKWTAINYGYTF. The CDR3, as DNA: TGTGCCTGGAAGTGGACAGCGATTAACTATGGCTACACCTTC. The chain recombines TRBV30 with TRBJ1-2; D might be TRBD1 (6 bases). The V end was cut by 4 bases, the J end by 1 base, with 13 bases between. Germline CDR1 GTSNPN, CDR2 SVGIG (reference sequence). The CDR3 has 14 amino acids. The whole variable domain, filled in from reference TRBV30 and TRBJ1-2, reads SQTIHQWPATLVQPVGSPLSLECTVEGTSNPNLYWYRQAAGRGLQLLFYSVGIGQISSEVPQNLSASRPQDRQFILSSKKLLLSDSGFYLCAWKWTAINYGYTFGSGTRLTVV.